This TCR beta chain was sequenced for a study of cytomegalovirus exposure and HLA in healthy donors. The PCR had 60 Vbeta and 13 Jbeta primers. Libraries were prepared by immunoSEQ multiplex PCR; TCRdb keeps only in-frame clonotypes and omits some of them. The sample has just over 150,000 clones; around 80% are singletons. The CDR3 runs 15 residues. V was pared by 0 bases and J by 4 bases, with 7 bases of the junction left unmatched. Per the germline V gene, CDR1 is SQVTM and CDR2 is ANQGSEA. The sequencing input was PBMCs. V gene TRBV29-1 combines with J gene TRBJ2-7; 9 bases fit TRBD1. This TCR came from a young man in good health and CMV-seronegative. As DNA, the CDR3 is TGCAGCGTTGAAGACCCCACAGGGGGCCATTACGAGCAGTACTTC. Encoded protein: CSVEDPTGGHYEQYF.